This T cell receptor beta chain was captured by sequencing in a study of cytomegalovirus exposure and HLA in healthy donors. A multiplex PCR was run with 60 Vbeta primers and 13 Jbeta primers. Sequencing was performed with immunoSEQ multiplex PCR; in TCRdb, only in-frame clones are kept and a portion is missing. The sample consists of 99,000 or so clones, 70% to 75% of them appearing once. Material for sequencing was PBMCs. This sequence was found in a middle-aged man in good health and CMV-seronegative.

CDR3: CASSLKGTTPSTDTQYF. In DNA, the CDR3 is TGTGCCAGCAGCTTAAAAGGGACTACCCCTAGCACAGATACGCAGTATTTT. This chain connects TRBV7-3 to TRBJ2-3; 7 bases match TRBD2. Trimming cost V 1 base and J 0 bases; bases outside gene matches: 7. Germline V gene lookup returns CDR1 SGHTA and CDR2 FQGTGA. CDR3 length equals 17 residues.